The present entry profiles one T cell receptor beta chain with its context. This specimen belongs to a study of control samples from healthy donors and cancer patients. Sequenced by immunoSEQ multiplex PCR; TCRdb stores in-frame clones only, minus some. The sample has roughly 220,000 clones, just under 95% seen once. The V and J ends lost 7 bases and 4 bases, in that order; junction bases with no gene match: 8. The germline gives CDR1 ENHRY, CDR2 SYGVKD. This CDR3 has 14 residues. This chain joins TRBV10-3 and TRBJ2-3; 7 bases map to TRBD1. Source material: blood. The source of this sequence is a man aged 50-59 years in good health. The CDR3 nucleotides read TGTGCCATCAAAGACAGGGAAATAGCAGATACGCAGTATTTT. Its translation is CAIKDREIADTQYF.